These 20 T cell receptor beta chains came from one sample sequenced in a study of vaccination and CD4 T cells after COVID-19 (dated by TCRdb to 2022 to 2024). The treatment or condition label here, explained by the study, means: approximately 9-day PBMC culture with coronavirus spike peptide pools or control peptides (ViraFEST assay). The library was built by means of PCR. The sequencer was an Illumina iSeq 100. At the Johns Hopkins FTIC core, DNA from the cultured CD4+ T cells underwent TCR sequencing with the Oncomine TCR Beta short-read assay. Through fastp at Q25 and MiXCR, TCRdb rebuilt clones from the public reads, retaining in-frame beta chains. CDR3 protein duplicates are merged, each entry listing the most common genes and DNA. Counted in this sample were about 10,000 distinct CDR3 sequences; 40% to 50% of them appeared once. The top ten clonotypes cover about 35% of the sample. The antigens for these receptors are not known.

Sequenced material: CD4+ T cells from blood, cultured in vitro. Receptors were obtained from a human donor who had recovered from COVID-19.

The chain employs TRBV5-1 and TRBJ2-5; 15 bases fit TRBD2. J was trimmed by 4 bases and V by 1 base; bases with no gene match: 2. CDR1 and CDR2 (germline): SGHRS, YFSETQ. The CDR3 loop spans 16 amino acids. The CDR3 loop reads CASSLMGLAGGETQYF. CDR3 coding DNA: TGCGCCAGCAGCTTGATGGGACTAGCGGGAGGAGAGACCCAGTACTTC.

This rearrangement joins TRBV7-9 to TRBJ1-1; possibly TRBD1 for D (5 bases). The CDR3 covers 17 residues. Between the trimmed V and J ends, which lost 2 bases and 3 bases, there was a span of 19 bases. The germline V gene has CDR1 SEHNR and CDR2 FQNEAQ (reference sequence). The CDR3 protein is CASSLPYRKARDTEAFF. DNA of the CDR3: TGTGCCAGCAGCTTACCCTACAGAAAGGCCAGGGACACTGAAGCTTTCTTT.

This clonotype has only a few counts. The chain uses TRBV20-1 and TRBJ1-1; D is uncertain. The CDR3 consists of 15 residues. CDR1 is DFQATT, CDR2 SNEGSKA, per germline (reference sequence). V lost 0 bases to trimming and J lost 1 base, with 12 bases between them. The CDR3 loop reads CSARDIRQENTEAFF. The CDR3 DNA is TGCAGTGCTAGAGATATTCGGCAGGAGAACACTGAAGCTTTCTTT.

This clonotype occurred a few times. The CDR3 region is CASSFKQGVTEAFF. The CDR3 DNA reads as TGTGCCAGCAGCTTTAAACAGGGAGTCACTGAAGCTTTCTTT. This chain links TRBV7-2 with TRBJ1-1, with D perhaps matching TRBD1 (6 bases). Trimming took off 3 bases at V and 4 bases at J, with 12 bases between the two ends. CDR3 length: 14 amino acids. Germline lookup yields CDR1 SGHTA and CDR2 FQGNSA.

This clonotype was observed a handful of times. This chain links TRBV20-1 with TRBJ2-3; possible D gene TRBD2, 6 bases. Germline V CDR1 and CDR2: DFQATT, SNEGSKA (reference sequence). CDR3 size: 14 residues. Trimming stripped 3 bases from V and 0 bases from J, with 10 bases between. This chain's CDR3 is CSASRRASTDTQYF. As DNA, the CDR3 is TGCAGTGCTAGTAGGAGGGCTAGCACAGATACGCAGTATTTT.

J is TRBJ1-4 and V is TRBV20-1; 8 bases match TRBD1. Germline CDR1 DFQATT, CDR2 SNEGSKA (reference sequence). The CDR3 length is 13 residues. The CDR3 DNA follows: TGCAGCGCATCCGGGACAGGACTCGAAAAACTGTTTTTT. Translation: CSASGTGLEKLFF.

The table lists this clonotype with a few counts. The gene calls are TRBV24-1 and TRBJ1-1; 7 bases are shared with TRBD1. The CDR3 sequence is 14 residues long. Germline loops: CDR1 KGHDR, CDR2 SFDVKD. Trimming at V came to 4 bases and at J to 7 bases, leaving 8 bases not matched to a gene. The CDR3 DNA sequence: TGTGCCACCAGTGAGGGACAGACTACAGGTGAAGCTTTCTTT. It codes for CATSEGQTTGEAFF.

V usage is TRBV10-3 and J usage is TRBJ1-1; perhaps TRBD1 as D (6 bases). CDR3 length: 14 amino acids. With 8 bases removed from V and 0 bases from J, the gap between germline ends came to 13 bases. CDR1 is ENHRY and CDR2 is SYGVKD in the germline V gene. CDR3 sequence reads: CAIGKQGMNTEAFF. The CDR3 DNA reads TGTGCCATCGGTAAACAGGGCATGAACACTGAAGCTTTCTTT.

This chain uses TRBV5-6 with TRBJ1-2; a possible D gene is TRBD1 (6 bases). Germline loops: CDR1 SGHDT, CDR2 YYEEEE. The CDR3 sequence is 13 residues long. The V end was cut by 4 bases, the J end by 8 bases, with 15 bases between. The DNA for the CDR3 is TGTGCCAGCAGCGCAGTCAGGGGAGGCGGCTACACCTTC. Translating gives CASSAVRGGGYTF.

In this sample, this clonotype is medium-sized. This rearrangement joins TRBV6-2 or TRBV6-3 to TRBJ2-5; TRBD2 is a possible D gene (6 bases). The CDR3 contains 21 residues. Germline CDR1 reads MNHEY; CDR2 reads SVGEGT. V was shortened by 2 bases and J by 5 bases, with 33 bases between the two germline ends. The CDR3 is CASSYLVEFWVPRGVGETQYF. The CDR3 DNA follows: TGTGCCAGCAGTTACCTTGTGGAGTTCTGGGTCCCGCGCGGGGTCGGGGAGACCCAGTACTTC.

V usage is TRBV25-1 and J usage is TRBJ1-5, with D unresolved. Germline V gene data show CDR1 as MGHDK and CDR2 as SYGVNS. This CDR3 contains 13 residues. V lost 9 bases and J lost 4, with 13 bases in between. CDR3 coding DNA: TGTGCCAGAAGGGTAGTCGGAAATCAGCCCCAGCATTTT. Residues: CARRVVGNQPQHF.

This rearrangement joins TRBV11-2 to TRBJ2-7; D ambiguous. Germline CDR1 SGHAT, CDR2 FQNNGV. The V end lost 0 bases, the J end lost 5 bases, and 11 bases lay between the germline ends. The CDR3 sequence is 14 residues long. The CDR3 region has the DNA TGTGCCAGCAGCTTAGATGGACGTACGAACGAGCAGTACTTC. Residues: CASSLDGRTNEQYF.

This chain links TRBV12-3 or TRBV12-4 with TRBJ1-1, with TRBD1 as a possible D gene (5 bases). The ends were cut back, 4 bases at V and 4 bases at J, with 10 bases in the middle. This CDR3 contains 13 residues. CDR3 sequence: CASSSRGSTEAFF. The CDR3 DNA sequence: TGTGCCAGCAGTTCACGGGGCTCCACTGAAGCTTTCTTT.

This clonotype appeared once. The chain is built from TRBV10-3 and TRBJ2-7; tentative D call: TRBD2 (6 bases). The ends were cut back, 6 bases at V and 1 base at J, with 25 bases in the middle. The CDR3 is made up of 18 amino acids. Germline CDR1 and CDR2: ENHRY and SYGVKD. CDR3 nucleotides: TGTGCCATCAGGGGGACGGAACTGGGGGGTCTAGGATCCTACGAGCAGTACTTC. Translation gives CAIRGTELGGLGSYEQYF.

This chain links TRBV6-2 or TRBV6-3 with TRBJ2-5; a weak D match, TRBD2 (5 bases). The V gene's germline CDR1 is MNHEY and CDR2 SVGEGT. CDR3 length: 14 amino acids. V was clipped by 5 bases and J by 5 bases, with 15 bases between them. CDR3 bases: TGTGCCAGCAGTACGGGAATCCCGACGGAGACCCAGTACTTC. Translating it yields CASSTGIPTETQYF.

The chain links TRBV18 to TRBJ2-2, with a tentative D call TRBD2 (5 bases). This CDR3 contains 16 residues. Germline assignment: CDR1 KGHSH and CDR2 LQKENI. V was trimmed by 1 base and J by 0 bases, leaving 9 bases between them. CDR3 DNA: TGTGCCAGCTCACCACGCCTAGCCACGAACACCGGGGAGCTGTTTTTT. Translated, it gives CASSPRLATNTGELFF.

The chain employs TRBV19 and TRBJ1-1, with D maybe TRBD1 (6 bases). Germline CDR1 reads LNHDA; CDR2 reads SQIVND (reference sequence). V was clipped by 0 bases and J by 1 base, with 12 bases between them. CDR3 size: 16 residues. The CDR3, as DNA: TGTGCCAGTAGTATAGAGCGACAGGATCCGAACACTGAAGCTTTCTTT. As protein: CASSIERQDPNTEAFF.

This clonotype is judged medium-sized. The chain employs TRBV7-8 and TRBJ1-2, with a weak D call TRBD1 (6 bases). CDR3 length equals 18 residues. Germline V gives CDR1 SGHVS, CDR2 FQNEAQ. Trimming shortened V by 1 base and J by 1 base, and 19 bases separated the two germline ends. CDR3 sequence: CASSLVFRIAGDNYGYTF. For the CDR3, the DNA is TGTGCCAGCAGCTTAGTCTTTAGAATTGCAGGGGATAACTATGGCTACACCTTC.

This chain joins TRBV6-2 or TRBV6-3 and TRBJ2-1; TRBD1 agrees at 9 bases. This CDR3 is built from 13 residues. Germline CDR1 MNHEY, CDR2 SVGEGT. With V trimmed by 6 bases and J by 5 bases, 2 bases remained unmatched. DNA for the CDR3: TGTGCCAGCAGACGGACAGGGGACAATGAGCAGTTCTTC. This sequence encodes CASRRTGDNEQFF.

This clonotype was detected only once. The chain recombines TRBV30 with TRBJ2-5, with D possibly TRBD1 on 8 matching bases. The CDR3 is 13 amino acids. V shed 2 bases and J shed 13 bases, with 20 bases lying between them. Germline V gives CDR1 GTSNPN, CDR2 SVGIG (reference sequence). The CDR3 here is CAWSQTGGGYGYF. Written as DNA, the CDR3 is TGTGCCTGGAGTCAAACAGGGGGGGGCTACGGGTACTTC.